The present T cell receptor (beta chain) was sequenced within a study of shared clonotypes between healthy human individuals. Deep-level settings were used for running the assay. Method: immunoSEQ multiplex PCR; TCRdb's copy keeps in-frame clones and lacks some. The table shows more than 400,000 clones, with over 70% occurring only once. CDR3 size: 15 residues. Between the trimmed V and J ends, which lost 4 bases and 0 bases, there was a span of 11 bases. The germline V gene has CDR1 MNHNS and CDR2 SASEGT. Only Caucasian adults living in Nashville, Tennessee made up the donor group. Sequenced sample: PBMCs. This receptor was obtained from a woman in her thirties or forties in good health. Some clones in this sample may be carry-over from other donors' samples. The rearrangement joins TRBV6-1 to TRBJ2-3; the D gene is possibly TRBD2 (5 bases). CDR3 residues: CASSAGLFSTDTQYF. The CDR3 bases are TGTGCCAGCAGTGCCGGACTCTTTAGCACAGATACGCAGTATTTT.